The 22 T cell receptor beta chains presented below share a single source sample, sequenced in a study of OX40 agonist ivuxolimab in advanced cancers. The library was built by means of the immunoSEQ multiplex PCR assay. TCRdb took this table from immuneACCESS and kept in-frame rearrangements with V and J called. Such tables lack part of the clones; where checked against another copy, unresolved V genes explain under half of the gap, and the rest is unexplained. The sample includes tens of thousands of clones, with less than 90% observed a single time. Around 6.4% of the sample belongs to the ten largest clones. The sample here was CD4+ or CD8+ T cells sorted from blood, taken in a trial of the OX40 agonist ivuxolimab. These receptors were taken from an adult with an advanced solid tumor such as melanoma, head and neck, liver or kidney cancer.

V is TRBV4-1 and J is TRBJ1-2; a possible D gene is TRBD1 (5 bases). The CDR3 sequence is 18 residues long. Trimming took 4 bases from V and 2 from J, leaving 23 bases between them. Germline V lookup: CDR1 MGHRA, CDR2 YSYEKL. CDR3 nucleotide sequence: TGCGCCAGCAGCCCTTCAGACACAGACGGGGGTTCCAACTATGGCTACACCTTC. Translating gives CASSPSDTDGGSNYGYTF.

This clone was found once. The V call is TRBV6-5, the J call TRBJ2-5; no firm D call. Germline assignment: CDR1 MNHEY and CDR2 SVGAGI. Between the trimmed V and J ends, which lost 4 bases and 5 bases, there was a span of 11 bases. This CDR3 spans 13 amino acids. CDR3 protein: CASSSEEWETQYF. The CDR3 region has the DNA TGTGCCAGCAGTTCCGAGGAGTGGGAGACCCAGTACTTC.

The chain carries TRBV9 and TRBJ1-2; TRBD1 aligns across 7 bases. Germline V gives CDR1 SGDLS, CDR2 YYNGEE. This CDR3 has 15 residues. V shed 0 bases and J 2 bases; nucleotides not matched to a gene: 4. The CDR3: CASSVEGQRNYGYTF. CDR3 sequence (DNA): TGTGCCAGCAGCGTAGAGGGACAGAGAAACTATGGCTACACCTTC.

The chain joins TRBV19 to TRBJ2-1; weak D call: TRBD2 (6 bases). The V gene lost 0 bases and the J gene lost 0 bases, with 6 bases spanning the gap. From germline, CDR1 is LNHDA and CDR2 SQIVND (reference sequence). The CDR3 length is 15 residues. CDR3 sequence: CASSIEGGSYNEQFF. Written as DNA, the CDR3 is TGTGCCAGTAGTATAGAGGGGGGCTCCTACAATGAGCAGTTCTTC.

The chain carries TRBV5-1 and TRBJ1-1; 7 nucleotides match TRBD1. Looked up from germline, CDR1 is SGHRS and CDR2 is YFSETQ. The CDR3 sequence is 13 residues long. V gave up 3 bases and J gave up 4 bases; unmatched junction bases: 3. The CDR3 region is CASSWPGGTEAFF. For the CDR3, the DNA is TGCGCCAGCAGCTGGCCAGGGGGCACTGAAGCTTTCTTT.

This chain uses TRBV5-1 with TRBJ2-2; 10 nucleotides match TRBD2. V gave up 5 bases and J gave up 3 bases; unmatched junction bases: 4. Germline V gene data show CDR1 as SGHRS and CDR2 as YFSETQ. The CDR3 contains 15 residues. For the CDR3, the DNA is TGCGCCAGCAGGTGGACTAGCGGATACACCGGGGAGCTGTTTTTT. Residues: CASRWTSGYTGELFF.

This clone has only one observation. For the CDR3, the DNA is TGTGCCAGCAGGGACGGTGAAAAACTGTTTTTT. It yields the protein CASRDGEKLFF. The chain combines TRBV28 with TRBJ1-4, with D uncertain. V gave up 6 bases and J gave up 7 bases, with 6 bases separating them. This CDR3 is 11 amino acids long. Germline V gene data show CDR1 as MDHEN and CDR2 as SYDVKM.

This sequence joins TRBV21-1 and TRBJ2-7; the table's D call of TRBD1 was not tested on the DNA. TRBV21-1 is reported as a pseudogene. The CDR3 has 15 amino acids. CDR3 in DNA: TGTGCCAGCAGCAACCGGGACAGCCAATACTACGAGCAGTACTTC. Protein sequence: CASSNRDSQYYEQYF.

This clone has more than one count but fewer than ten. The DNA for the CDR3 is TGTGCCAGCAGGAACCAGGGGCTCGGTCAGCCCCAGCATTTT. Its translation: CASRNQGLGQPQHF. V and J are TRBV2 and TRBJ1-5; perhaps TRBD1 as D (6 bases). Germline CDR1 SNHLY, CDR2 FYNNEI. The CDR3 extends over 14 amino acids. The V and J ends lost 6 bases and 6 bases respectively, with 15 bases between them. The variable domain in full, completed from reference TRBV2 and TRBJ1-5, reads EPEVTQTPSHQVTQMGQEVILRCVPISNHLYFYWYRQILGQKVEFLVSFYNNEISEKSEIFDDQFSVERPDGSNFTLKIRSTKLEDSAMYFCASRNQGLGQPQHFGDGTRLSIL.

This chain connects TRBV7-9 to TRBJ2-1; D unclear. The V gene lost 3 bases and the J gene lost 8 bases, with 2 bases spanning the gap. Germline lookup yields CDR1 SEHNR and CDR2 FQNEAQ (reference sequence). The CDR3 has 10 residues. DNA for the CDR3: TGTGCCAGCAGCTTGCATGAGCAGTTCTTC. Its translation is CASSLHEQFF.

The rearrangement joins TRBV14 to TRBJ1-2, with D maybe TRBD1 (6 bases). Trimming took 0 bases from V and 6 from J, leaving 11 bases between them. The CDR3 is 14 amino acids. Germline CDR1 is SGHDN and CDR2 is FVKESK. The CDR3 loop reads CASSQDRGGDGYTF. DNA for the CDR3: TGTGCCAGCAGCCAAGACAGGGGAGGCGATGGCTACACCTTC.

This chain connects TRBV5-1 to TRBJ2-4; no definite D call. The germline V and J ends were trimmed by 4 bases and 6 bases, with 23 bases remaining between them. The CDR3 spans 17 residues. The germline V gene encodes CDR1 SGHRS and CDR2 YFSETQ. The CDR3 DNA is TGCGCCAGCAGCGCCAGAATTTCTCCTACGGACCTAAACATTCAGTACTTC. It yields the protein CASSARISPTDLNIQYF.

J is TRBJ2-3 and V is TRBV27; 9 bases align to TRBD2. Germline CDR1 reads MNHEY; CDR2 reads SMNVEV (reference sequence). The CDR3 length is 15 residues. Losses at the gene ends were 2 bases for V and 5 bases for J; bases not matched to a gene: 5. CDR3 nucleotides: TGTGCCAGCAGTTTACTGGCGGGGGGGCTAGATACGCAGTATTTT. This codes for CASSLLAGGLDTQYF.

The J gene is TRBJ2-1, the V gene TRBV11-3; TRBD2 matches 10 bases. CDR1 and CDR2 from the germline V gene are SGHNT and YENEEA. The CDR3 has 15 amino acids. The V gene end was trimmed by 3 bases and the J gene end by 8 bases; junction bases not matched to a gene: 7. CDR3 amino acids: CASSFSGGFGDEQFF. In nucleotides, the CDR3 is TGTGCCAGCAGCTTTAGCGGGGGGTTTGGGGATGAGCAGTTCTTC.

The V and J genes are TRBV30 and TRBJ2-1; TRBD2 matches 11 bases. CDR1 and CDR2 from the germline V gene are GTSNPN and SVGIG (reference sequence). The V and J ends lost 3 bases and 10 bases, in that order; junction bases with no gene match: 8. The CDR3 runs 14 residues. The CDR3 region is CAWRVAGGPREQFF. CDR3 DNA: TGTGCCTGGAGAGTAGCGGGGGGGCCTAGGGAGCAGTTCTTC.

The chain combines TRBV5-5 with TRBJ2-3, with D unresolved. This CDR3 contains 12 residues. The V end was cut by 1 base, the J end by 2 bases, with 2 bases between. Germline V gene sequence: CDR1 SGHKS, CDR2 YYEKEE (reference sequence). The CDR3 sequence is CASSLITDTQYF. The CDR3 DNA reads as TGTGCCAGCAGCTTGATCACAGATACGCAGTATTTT.

The J gene is TRBJ1-2, the V gene TRBV30, with 8 bases matching TRBD1. Germline CDR1 reads GTSNPN; CDR2 reads SVGIG (reference sequence). V trimming: 3 bases; J trimming: 3 bases; junction bases outside the gene matches: 15. CDR3 length equals 17 residues. Here the CDR3 reads CAWSAPDRAPRHYGYTF. The CDR3 bases are TGTGCCTGGAGCGCACCGGACAGGGCCCCTAGGCACTATGGCTACACCTTC.

This clone was seen only once. This chain uses TRBV6-5 with TRBJ2-2; 8 bases match TRBD1. The junction had 4 bases not matched to a gene; V was cut back by 6 bases and J by 1 base. This CDR3 region has 15 residues. CDR1 and CDR2 from the germline V gene are MNHEY and SVGAGI. This chain's CDR3 is CASRPGTGNTGELFF. CDR3 coding DNA: TGTGCCAGCAGACCCGGGACAGGGAACACCGGGGAGCTGTTTTTT.

V usage is TRBV7-2 and J usage is TRBJ2-5; 7 bases map to TRBD1. The end of the DNA is better explained by TRBJ2-7, so the J call may be wrong. The CDR3 runs to 13 residues. Per germline, CDR1 SGHTA and CDR2 FQGNSA. CDR3 protein: CASSSGQVLEQYF. CDR3 in DNA: TGTGCCAGCAGCTCTGGACAGGTTCTCGAGCAGTACTTC.

This clone came up a few times. The V and J genes are TRBV10-3 and TRBJ2-5, with 13 bases that match TRBD2. This CDR3 region has 15 residues. Germline assignment: CDR1 ENHRY and CDR2 SYGVKD. V was pared by 5 bases and J by 4 bases, with 4 bases of the junction left unmatched. CDR3 DNA sequence: TGTGCCATCAGTACCGGGACTAGCGGGGTAGAGACCCAGTACTTC. Residues: CAISTGTSGVETQYF.

The V and J genes are TRBV19 and TRBJ2-2, with 8 bases identical to TRBD1. V lost 6 bases to trimming and J lost 2 bases; unmatched junction nucleotides: 8. Germline-derived CDR1 and CDR2 are LNHDA and SQIVND (reference sequence). CDR3 length: 16 residues. The CDR3 is CASRQRQGANTGELFF. DNA for the CDR3: TGTGCCAGTAGACAAAGGCAGGGGGCCAACACCGGGGAGCTGTTTTTT.

This chain connects TRBV6-1 to TRBJ1-3; no definite D call. Germline V gene lookup returns CDR1 MNHNS and CDR2 SASEGT. V lost 4 bases to trimming and J lost 1 base, with 11 bases between them. CDR3 length: 15 residues. The CDR3: CASSGARVSGNTIYF. The CDR3 region has the DNA TGTGCCAGCAGTGGAGCAAGGGTGTCTGGAAACACCATATATTTT.